This T cell receptor beta chain was captured by sequencing in a study of CDR3 diversity in severe acne (dated by TCRdb to 2018 to 2020). For this clonotype: Its binding antigen is unknown. No much larger clonotype is one base removed from it; base qualities were not supplied.

The CDR3 numbers 15 residues from cysteine through phenylalanine. Just CDR3 DNA is preserved here, 45 bases in frame from base 1. The junction shows trimming of 2 bases on V and 11 bases on J, and the gene matches do not reach 8 bases of it. From the germline V gene, CDR1 is KGHDR and CDR2 is SFDVKD. Libraries were made using PCR. These reads were obtained on an Illumina HiSeq 2000. The public reads were reanalyzed by TCRdb: fastp trimming at Q25, MiXCR alignment, in-frame beta chains only. Every CDR3 protein is listed once, alongside the most common genes and DNA of its rows. For this sample the table gives approximately 84,000 distinct CDR3 sequences, of which 45% to 65% were detected only once. The top ten clonotypes cover roughly an eighth of the sample.

The chain links TRBV24-1 with TRBJ1-2; the central 12 bases match TRBD1. Source material: blood. The sequence was obtained from a male donor in good health, without acne. CDR3 region: CATSDSGQGAHRYTF. The nucleotides read TGTGCCACCAGTGATTCGGGACAGGGGGCACACAGGTACACCTTC.